Below, 14 T cell receptor beta chains from the same sample are listed, as sequenced in a study of T-cell memory formation after mild COVID-19. TCRdb fed the 5' RACE reads into MiXCR, producing one record per CDR3 protein. Of about 150,000 distinct CDR3 sequences listed, roughly 15% are singletons. The sample comprised PBMCs or a T cell subset sorted from them (not recorded which). Receptors were obtained from an adult woman who had mild COVID-19 (a few samples of this study predate the infection). Cell type and time point are not known.

This clonotype was detected only a few times. V gene TRBV12-3 or TRBV12-4 combines with J gene TRBJ1-5; TRBD1 is a possible D gene (6 bases). The CDR3 covers 15 residues. V lost 3 bases, J lost 4 bases, and 13 bases lay in between. In DNA form, the CDR3 reads TGTGCCAGCAGTTTCGGGGGACAAGCTAATCAGCCCCAGCATTTT. Amino acid sequence: CASSFGGQANQPQHF.

This chain uses TRBV29-1 with TRBJ2-6; D tentatively reads TRBD1 or TRBD2 (5 bases each). Trimming removed 4 bases from V and 0 bases from J, with 16 bases in between. Germline CDR1 is SQVTM and CDR2 is ANQGSEA. The CDR3 is 17 amino acids. In nucleotides, the CDR3 is TGCAGCGTTGTCTTTCAGGGAGCGAGCTCTGGGGCCAACGTCCTGACTTTC. This gives the protein CSVVFQGASSGANVLTF.

This clonotype was seen more than once but under ten times. The chain carries TRBV5-1 and TRBJ2-3, with D unclear. Germline V lookup: CDR1 SGHRS, CDR2 YFSETQ. V was trimmed by 0 bases and J by 2 bases, leaving 10 bases between them. The length of the CDR3 is 15 residues. The CDR3 DNA reads as TGCGCCAGCAGCTTGGAGGTCCCCCCCACAGATACGCAGTATTTT. Protein sequence: CASSLEVPPTDTQYF.

The chain links TRBV25-1 to TRBJ1-2; D gene ambiguous. V was pared by 3 bases and J by 2 bases, with 10 bases between. There are 14 residues in the CDR3. CDR1 is MGHDK and CDR2 is SYGVNS in the germline V gene. The CDR3 protein is CASSDAAHNYGYTF. The DNA of the CDR3 is TGTGCCAGCAGTGACGCGGCACACAACTATGGCTACACCTTC.

V and J are TRBV11-3 and TRBJ2-3; 15 bases align to TRBD2. The V segment lost 5 bases and the J segment 4 bases; nucleotides outside the gene matches: 25. Germline CDR1 SGHNT, CDR2 YENEEA. CDR3 size: 23 residues. The CDR3 DNA is TGTGCCAGCAGCATAACCACCGGGACTAGCGGGAGGCCTACCCTTCCTCCCGCAGATACGCAGTATTTT. Its protein is CASSITTGTSGRPTLPPADTQYF.

Comment on this clonotype: A much larger clone differs by one base, so this may be a read error. The V gene is TRBV5-1, the J gene TRBJ2-1; weak D call: TRBD1 (5 bases). Germline V lookup: CDR1 SGHRS, CDR2 YFSETQ. V dropped 1 base and J dropped 9 bases, with 17 bases sitting between them. This CDR3 spans 15 amino acids. The CDR3 DNA reads TGCGCCAGCAGCTTGAGGGGCAGAAGAAACGCTGAGCAGTTCTTC. Translated, it gives CASSLRGRRNAEQFF.

The sample holds many counts of this clonotype. J is TRBJ2-3 and V is TRBV4-3, with unresolved D. The CDR3 contains 15 residues. V was trimmed by 0 bases and J by 0 bases, leaving 7 bases between them. The germline V gene encodes CDR1 LGHNA and CDR2 YSLEER. In nucleotides, the CDR3 is TGCGCCAGCAGCCAAGAACGGGTGAGCACAGATACGCAGTATTTT. Residues: CASSQERVSTDTQYF.

The CDR3 DNA reads as TGTGCCAGCAGCTTACGGGGGCTAGCGGGAGACGTCGAGCAGTACTTC. This encodes CASSLRGLAGDVEQYF. The chain employs TRBV7-2 and TRBJ2-7; TRBD2 matches 10 bases. The CDR3 loop spans 16 amino acids. Germline trimming cut 2 bases from V and 6 bases from J; bases unmatched to any gene: 10. Germline V gene sequence: CDR1 SGHTA, CDR2 FQGNSA. The whole variable domain, remainder taken from reference TRBV7-2 and TRBJ2-7, is GAGVSQSPSNKVTEKGKDVELRCDPISGHTALYWYRQSLGQGLEFLIYFQGNSAPDKSGLPSDRFSAERTGGSVSTLTIQRTQQEDSAVYLCASSLRGLAGDVEQYFGPGTRLTVT.

The table lists this clonotype with a few counts. The rearrangement links TRBV3-1 to TRBJ2-5; a weak D match, TRBD1 (6 bases). This CDR3 contains 15 residues. Trimming stripped 0 bases from V and 7 bases from J, with 15 bases between. From germline, CDR1 is LGHDT and CDR2 YNNKEL (reference sequence). The CDR3 region is CASSQDSTGGRTQYF. In nucleotides, the CDR3 is TGTGCCAGCAGCCAAGATAGTACTGGGGGCCGGACCCAGTACTTC.

V gene TRBV6-5 combines with J gene TRBJ1-1, with D unclear. This CDR3 spans 19 amino acids. Between the trimmed V and J ends, which lost 4 bases and 0 bases, there was a span of 24 bases. Germline-derived CDR1 and CDR2 are MNHEY and SVGAGI. The CDR3 sequence: CASSSLRWGASSVNTEAFF. In nucleotides, the CDR3 is TGTGCCAGCAGTTCTCTGAGATGGGGTGCATCGTCCGTGAACACTGAAGCTTTCTTT.

This clonotype has only a few counts. The V gene is TRBV5-1, the J gene TRBJ2-5, with TRBD1 identical over 8 bases. Germline V lookup: CDR1 SGHRS, CDR2 YFSETQ. V shed 3 bases and J 5 bases; nucleotides not matched to a gene: 12. The CDR3 is 16 amino acids. In nucleotides, the CDR3 is TGCGCCAGCAGCTCCCAAACGACAGGGGTCGGCGAGACCCAGTACTTC. It is translated as CASSSQTTGVGETQYF.

This clonotype was picked up many times. V and J are TRBV12-3 or TRBV12-4 and TRBJ2-2; D is ambiguous. CDR3 size: 12 residues. Trimming left V 3 bases short and J 8 bases short, with 7 bases between. CDR3 residues: CASSFLVGELFF. The CDR3, as DNA: TGTGCCAGCAGTTTCTTGGTAGGGGAGCTGTTTTTT.

This clonotype was counted a few times. The chain carries TRBV14 and TRBJ2-7; D is possibly TRBD1 (6 bases). Trimming removed 9 bases at V and 0 bases at J, with 12 bases between. CDR3 length: 13 residues. Looked up from germline, CDR1 is SGHDN and CDR2 is FVKESK. CDR3 region: CASSGADSYEQYF. The CDR3 DNA reads TGTGCCAGTTCAGGGGCAGACTCCTACGAGCAGTACTTC.

The rearrangement links TRBV3-1 to TRBJ2-6, with 7 bases that match TRBD1. Germline V CDR1 and CDR2: LGHDT, YNNKEL (reference sequence). CDR3 length: 15 amino acids. J lost 4 bases, V lost 5 bases, and 5 bases had no gene match. The CDR3 nucleotides are TGTGCCAGCAGCGACAGGGACGCCGGGGCCAACGTCCTGACTTTC. Its protein product is CASSDRDAGANVLTF.